This paragraph reports one T cell receptor (beta chain). Patients picked for sequencing had shown CD8+CD57+ cell expansion detected by flow cytometry. This sample was taken from a study of CD8+CD57+ T cells in acquired aplastic anemia. Investigators profiled TCR beta VDJ and CDR3 from genomic DNA template. TCRdb reprocessed the reads with MiXCR, giving one entry per CDR3 protein. The data hold roughly 260,000 distinct CDR3 sequences, with more than 40% observed a single time. The J segment lost 2 bases and the V segment lost 7 bases, leaving 12 bases of the junction unmatched. The CDR3 has 17 amino acids. In germline, CDR1 is KGHDR, CDR2 SFDVKD.

This sequence was found in a human donor with aplastic anemia. This chain links TRBV24-1 with TRBJ1-2; 10 bases fit TRBD1. Sequenced sample: sorted CD4+, CD8+, or CD8+CD57+ T cells (not recorded which) from PBMCs. As DNA, the CDR3 is TGTGCCACCAGCGAAGCACCGGGACAGGGGCAGAACTATGGCTACACCTTC. Its translation: CATSEAPGQGQNYGYTF.